The TCR beta chain under discussion was sequenced for a study of cytomegalovirus exposure and HLA in healthy donors. CDR1 is MNHEY and CDR2 is SVGAGI in the germline V gene. The CDR3 is 13 residues long. V was shortened by 6 bases and J by 1 base, with 9 bases between the two germline ends. The PCR contained 60 Vbeta and 13 Jbeta primers. Assay: immunoSEQ multiplex PCR; the TCRdb copy retains only in-frame clones and omits some. The table has under 130,000 clones, 74% seen once; the top ten hold 2% to 3%. With respect to this clone: What it recognizes is unknown.

Study-wide findings and caveats: The HLA-A and HLA-B alleles of most subjects were reportedly predicted accurately from TCR beta sequences. Later, TCR association rates were found to vary by HLA locus, highest for DRB1 and lowest for HLA-C.

This receptor was obtained from a man over 45 in good health and CMV-seropositive. The sequencing input was PBMCs. The chain uses TRBV6-5 and TRBJ1-2, with a possible D match to TRBD1 (6 bases). CDR3 protein: CASRRTVNYGYTF. CDR3 nucleotide sequence: TGTGCCAGCAGGCGGACAGTTAACTATGGCTACACCTTC.